The 12 T cell receptor beta chains presented below share a single source sample, sequenced in a study of blood T cell repertoires in COVID-19. Only in-frame clones appear in the TCRdb table, and some are missing; sequencing was by immunoSEQ multiplex PCR. The profile shows around 290,000 clones, approximately 92% of them singletons. Material for sequencing was PBMCs or T cells enriched from blood (not recorded which). The receptors here all came from a woman in her 30s who had recovered from COVID-19.

This clone was seen just once. The rearrangement uses TRBV28 and TRBJ1-1; D gene ambiguous. Germline V gene lookup returns CDR1 MDHEN and CDR2 SYDVKM. Deletions cut 3 bases from V and 5 bases from J, with 13 bases between. CDR3 length equals 14 residues. CDR3 in DNA: TGTGCCAGCAGTTTGGCCGATTTTACGACTGAAGCTTTCTTT. The encoded protein is CASSLADFTTEAFF.

This chain joins TRBV9 and TRBJ2-2, with D unclear. From germline, CDR1 is SGDLS and CDR2 YYNGEE. The germline V and J ends were trimmed by 7 bases and 5 bases, with 6 bases remaining between them. CDR3 size: 11 residues. CDR3 DNA: TGTGCCAGCCAACTTACCGGGGAGCTGTTTTTT. Residues: CASQLTGELFF.

This clone was recorded only once. The J gene is TRBJ2-6, the V gene TRBV6-6; D might be TRBD1 (6 bases). This CDR3 comprises 15 residues. Trimming took 2 bases from V and 3 from J, leaving 8 bases between them. Germline values: CDR1 MNHNY, CDR2 SVGAGI (reference sequence). The CDR3 sequence: CASSYHRDGANVLTF. CDR3 DNA: TGTGCCAGCAGTTACCACAGGGATGGGGCCAACGTCCTGACTTTC.

V usage is TRBV28 and J usage is TRBJ2-5, with D possibly TRBD1 on 7 matching bases. CDR3 size: 16 residues. Looked up from germline, CDR1 is MDHEN and CDR2 is SYDVKM. V was trimmed by 4 bases and J by 5 bases, leaving 20 bases between them. CDR3 DNA: TGTGCCAGCAGTTCCAACCGGAGGGGGCGACGCGAGACCCAGTACTTC. Translated, it gives CASSSNRRGRRETQYF.

The CDR3 bases are TGTGCCAGCAAGGAGCGGGACTACAATGAGCAGTTCTTC. Translation: CASKERDYNEQFF. The rearrangement joins TRBV12-3 or TRBV12-4 to TRBJ2-1; TRBD2 matches 7 bases. V lost 7 bases to trimming and J lost 3 bases; unmatched junction nucleotides: 3. The CDR3 runs 13 residues.

This chain links TRBV19 with TRBJ1-1, with 7 bases lining up with TRBD1. CDR1 and CDR2 from the germline V gene are LNHDA and SQIVND (reference sequence). The CDR3 sequence is 16 residues long. J lost 4 bases, V lost 7 bases, and 15 bases had no gene match. In nucleotides, the CDR3 is TGTGCCAGTAATAAGCGACAGGGATTGGGGGGCACTGAAGCTTTCTTT. Translated: CASNKRQGLGGTEAFF. The whole variable domain, filled in from reference TRBV19 and TRBJ1-1, reads DGGITQSPKYLFRKEGQNVTLSCEQNLNHDAMYWYRQDPGQGLRLIYYSQIVNDFQKGDIAEGYSVSREKKESFPLTVTSAQKNPTAFYLCASNKRQGLGGTEAFFGQGTRLTVV.

The V gene is TRBV3-1 (or the pseudogene TRBV3-2), the J gene TRBJ2-5; 14 bases agree with TRBD2. After removal of 1 base from V and 0 bases from J, the junction contained 10 bases not matched to a gene. This CDR3 region has 20 residues. Germline CDR1 reads LGHDT; CDR2 reads YNNKEL (reference sequence). The CDR3 sequence: CASSQVRGTSGSWNQETQYF. Here the CDR3 DNA reads TGTGCCAGCAGCCAAGTCCGGGGGACTAGCGGGAGTTGGAACCAAGAGACCCAGTACTTC.

The V gene is TRBV28, the J gene TRBJ1-2; D gene ambiguous. Germline values: CDR1 MDHEN, CDR2 SYDVKM. The CDR3 loop spans 11 amino acids. Trimming left V 6 bases short and J 4 bases short, with 6 bases between. CDR3 in DNA: TGTGCCAGCAGCCAGGTCTATGGCTACACCTTC. It encodes CASSQVYGYTF.

V is TRBV4-1 and J is TRBJ1-3; TRBD1 matches 7 bases. Germline CDR1 is MGHRA and CDR2 is YSYEKL. The J segment lost 3 bases and the V segment lost 5 bases, leaving 4 bases of the junction unmatched. The CDR3 spans 14 residues. CDR3 loop: CASSTWTGGNTIYF. The CDR3 DNA reads as TGCGCCAGCAGCACTTGGACAGGTGGAAACACCATATATTTT.

The gene calls are TRBV30 and TRBJ1-3, with no clear D. Germline V lookup: CDR1 GTSNPN, CDR2 SVGIG (reference sequence). The CDR3 covers 13 residues. V was pared by 0 bases and J by 8 bases, with 11 bases between. In nucleotides, the CDR3 is TGTGCCTGGAGTGTAAATTCGGCGGACACCATATATTTT. It encodes CAWSVNSADTIYF. The full variable domain, completed using reference TRBV30 and TRBJ1-3, is SQTIHQWPATLVQPVGSPLSLECTVEGTSNPNLYWYRQAAGRGLQLLFYSVGIGQISSEVPQNLSASRPQDRQFILSSKKLLLSDSGFYLCAWSVNSADTIYFGEGSWLTVV.

The rearrangement links TRBV9 to TRBJ1-4, with 9 bases matching TRBD1. CDR1 and CDR2 (germline): SGDLS, YYNGEE. The CDR3 extends over 16 amino acids. The V segment lost 0 bases and the J segment 8 bases; nucleotides outside the gene matches: 8. The CDR3 sequence: CASSVDSGTGLEKLFF. DNA for the CDR3: TGTGCCAGCAGCGTAGACTCCGGGACAGGGCTGGAAAAACTGTTTTTT.

This clone was observed a few times. V gene TRBV4-3 combines with J gene TRBJ2-2, with D uncertain. CDR1 is LGHNA and CDR2 is YSLEER in the germline V gene. Trimming removed 4 bases at V and 6 bases at J, with 9 bases between. The CDR3 covers 13 residues. The CDR3 sequence is CASSPWPPGELFF. In DNA form, the CDR3 reads TGCGCCAGCAGCCCCTGGCCCCCCGGGGAGCTGTTTTTT.